This TCR beta chain was retrieved from a study of OX40 agonist ivuxolimab in advanced cancers. Here immunoSEQ multiplex PCR was the method, and the copy in TCRdb shows in-frame clones only, minus some. The sample includes 20,000 to 25,000 clones, about 86% seen only once; the top ten take around 24%. The CDR3 covers 14 residues. Deletions cut 1 base from V and 1 base from J, with 7 bases between. The germline V gene encodes CDR1 LGHNA and CDR2 YSLEER. The clonotype was recovered from an adult with an advanced solid tumor such as melanoma, head and neck, liver or kidney cancer. The specimen was CD4+ or CD8+ T cells sorted from blood, collected in a trial of the OX40 agonist ivuxolimab. The chain links TRBV4-3 to TRBJ2-5; the D gene is possibly TRBD2 (6 bases). Here the CDR3 reads CASSQGGGQETQYF. DNA of the CDR3: TGCGCCAGCAGCCAAGGGGGAGGCCAAGAGACCCAGTACTTC.